Listed below are T cell receptor beta chains from one sample, sequenced in a study of CD8 T cells in Susac syndrome. TCRdb processed the immunoSEQ multiplex PCR reads anew with MiXCR; each CDR3 protein has one entry. The data hold 180,000 or so distinct CDR3 sequences, with approximately 95% observed a single time. Sequenced: CD4+ T cells from PBMCs. Receptor source: a human donor in good health. CDR3s include the opening cysteine and the closing phenylalanine or tryptophan. Each record gives: V gene, J gene, clone size, D gene, CDR3 protein, CDR3 DNA. D genes are given only for firm matches. For some rows the clone size is stated as once, few or many, or as a class when expanded; others skip it.

TRBV5-6	TRBJ2-1	.	TRBD2	CASSREDLNAAEQFF	TGTGCCAGCAGCCGGGAGGACTTAAATGCCGCTGAGCAGTTCTTC
TRBV20-1	TRBJ2-5	.	.	CSAFRTETQYF	TGCAGTGCTTTCCGTACGGAGACCCAGTACTTC
TRBV5-1	TRBJ1-1	.	.	CASSLAALGVVNTEAFF	TGCGCCAGCAGCTTGGCCGCCCTGGGGGTAGTGAACACTGAAGCTTTCTTT
TRBV12-3/TRBV12-4	TRBJ1-4	.	.	CASSLGALNEKLFF	TGTGCCAGCAGTTTAGGTGCCCTAAATGAAAAACTGTTTTTT
TRBV20-1	TRBJ1-4	.	.	CSARVQGSNEKLFF	TGCAGTGCTAGGGTACAGGGCTCGAATGAAAAACTGTTTTTT
TRBV7-8	TRBJ2-5	.	.	CASSLARVVARETQYF	TGTGCCAGCAGCTTAGCAAGGGTAGTGGCTCGCGAGACCCAGTACTTC
TRBV30	TRBJ2-7	.	.	CAWSARGGGTYEQYF	TGTGCCTGGAGTGCCCGGGGAGGGGGAACCTACGAGCAGTACTTC
TRBV5-4	TRBJ2-1	.	.	CASRRNSLSYNEQFF	TGTGCCAGCCGGAGGAACTCTCTCTCCTACAATGAGCAGTTCTTC
TRBV29-1	TRBJ2-7	.	.	CSVGAWVSTGKQYF	TGCAGCGTTGGAGCGTGGGTTTCAACGGGCAAGCAGTACTTC
TRBV12-3/TRBV12-4	TRBJ2-1	.	TRBD2	CASSLDSGRVYNEQFF	TGTGCCAGCAGTTTGGATAGCGGGAGGGTCTACAATGAGCAGTTCTTC
TRBV12-3/TRBV12-4	TRBJ2-1	.	.	CASGSFPRYNEQFF	TGTGCCAGCGGGAGCTTTCCCCGCTACAATGAGCAGTTCTTC
TRBV7-2	TRBJ2-7	.	.	CASTSWGYEQYF	TGTGCCAGCACCTCGTGGGGTTACGAGCAGTACTTC
TRBV9	TRBJ2-1	.	.	CASSVTDGSSYNEQFF	TGTGCCAGCAGCGTCACCGACGGCAGCTCCTACAATGAGCAGTTCTTC
TRBV29-1	TRBJ1-1	once	TRBD1	CSVSGGMNTEAFF	TGCAGCGTCTCAGGGGGCATGAACACTGAAGCTTTCTTT
TRBV25-1	TRBJ2-1	.	TRBD2	CASTGGLAAYNEQFF	TGTGCCAGCACGGGGGGACTAGCGGCCTACAATGAGCAGTTCTTC
TRBV6-2/TRBV6-3	TRBJ1-1	once	TRBD1	CASSYLQGASEAFF	TGTGCCAGCAGTTACCTACAGGGGGCTTCTGAAGCTTTCTTT
TRBV30	TRBJ2-2	.	TRBD2	CAWRRLAGVGELFF	TGTGCCTGGAGGAGACTAGCGGGGGTCGGGGAGCTGTTTTTT
TRBV20-1	TRBJ1-5	.	TRBD1	CRSDRVMGCQPQHF	TGCAGATCGGACAGGGTTATGGGATGTCAGCCCCAGCATTTT
TRBV19	TRBJ1-5	.	.	CASSIGGAEHQPQHF	TGTGCCAGTAGTATAGGTGGGGCCGAACATCAGCCCCAGCATTTT
TRBV19	TRBJ1-4	.	.	CASSITDAEKLFF	TGTGCCAGTAGTATTACGGATGCTGAAAAACTGTTTTTT
TRBV12-3/TRBV12-4	TRBJ2-1	.	TRBD1	CASNGQGMPEQFF	TGTGCCAGCAATGGACAGGGTATGCCTGAGCAGTTCTTC
TRBV9	TRBJ2-7	.	TRBD1	CASSRTGTGGFGEQYF	TGTGCCAGCAGCCGAACCGGGACAGGGGGCTTCGGCGAGCAGTACTTC
TRBV25-1	TRBJ1-2	.	.	CASRAGAIGYTF	TGTGCCAGCCGGGCAGGGGCCATTGGCTACACCTTC
TRBV12-3/TRBV12-4	TRBJ2-6	.	.	CASSSQTGANVLTF	TGTGCCAGCAGTTCCCAAACTGGGGCCAACGTCCTGACTTTC
TRBV20-1	TRBJ1-5	.	.	CSALLPGPSNQPQHF	TGCAGTGCCCTACTCCCGGGGCCCTCCAATCAGCCCCAGCATTTT
TRBV20-1	TRBJ2-1	.	.	CSAGGASGYNEQFF	TGCAGTGCAGGGGGAGCTAGCGGTTACAATGAGCAGTTCTTC
TRBV9	TRBJ2-2	.	TRBD1	CASSGGGTGGELFF	TGTGCCAGCAGCGGAGGCGGGACAGGCGGGGAGCTGTTTTTT
TRBV2	TRBJ2-5	.	TRBD1	CASSQDRVETQYF	TGTGCCAGCAGTCAGGACAGGGTTGAGACCCAGTACTTC